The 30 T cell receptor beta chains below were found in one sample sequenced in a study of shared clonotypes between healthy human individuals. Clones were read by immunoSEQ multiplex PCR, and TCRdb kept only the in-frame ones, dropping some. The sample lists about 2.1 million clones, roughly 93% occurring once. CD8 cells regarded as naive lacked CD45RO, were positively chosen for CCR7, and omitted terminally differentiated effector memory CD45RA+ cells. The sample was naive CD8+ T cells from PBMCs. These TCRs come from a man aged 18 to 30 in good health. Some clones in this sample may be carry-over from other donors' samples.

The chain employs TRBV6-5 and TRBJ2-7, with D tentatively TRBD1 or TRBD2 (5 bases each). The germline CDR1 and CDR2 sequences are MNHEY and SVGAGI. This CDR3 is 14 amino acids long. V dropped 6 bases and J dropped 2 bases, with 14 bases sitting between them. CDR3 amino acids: CASRDRDGAYEQYF. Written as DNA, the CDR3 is TGTGCCAGCAGGGACCGGGACGGAGCCTACGAGCAGTACTTC.

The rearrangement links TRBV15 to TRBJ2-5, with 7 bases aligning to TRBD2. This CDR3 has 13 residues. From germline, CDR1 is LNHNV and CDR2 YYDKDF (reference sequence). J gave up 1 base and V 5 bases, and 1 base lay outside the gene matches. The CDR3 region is CATSGRVQETQYF. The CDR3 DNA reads TGTGCCACCAGCGGGAGGGTCCAAGAGACCCAGTACTTC.

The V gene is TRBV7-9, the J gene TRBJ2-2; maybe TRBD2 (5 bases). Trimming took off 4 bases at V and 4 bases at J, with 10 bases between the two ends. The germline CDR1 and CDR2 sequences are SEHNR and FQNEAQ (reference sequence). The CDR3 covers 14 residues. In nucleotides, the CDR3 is TGTGCCAGCAGCTGGTCGAGGGTCACCGGGGAGCTGTTTTTT. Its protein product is CASSWSRVTGELFF.

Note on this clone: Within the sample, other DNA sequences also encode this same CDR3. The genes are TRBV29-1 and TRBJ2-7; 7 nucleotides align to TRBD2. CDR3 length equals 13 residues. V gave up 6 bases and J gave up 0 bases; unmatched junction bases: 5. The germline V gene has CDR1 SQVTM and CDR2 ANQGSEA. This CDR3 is CSVRGGSSYEQYF. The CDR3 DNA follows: TGCAGCGTACGGGGCGGGAGCTCCTACGAGCAGTACTTC.

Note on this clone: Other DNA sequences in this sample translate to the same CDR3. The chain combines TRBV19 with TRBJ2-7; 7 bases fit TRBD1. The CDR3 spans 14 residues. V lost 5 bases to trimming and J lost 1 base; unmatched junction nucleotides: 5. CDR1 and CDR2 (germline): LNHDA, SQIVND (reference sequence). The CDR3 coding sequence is TGTGCCAGTAGTCTCCGGGACAGTTCCTACGAGCAGTACTTC. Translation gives CASSLRDSSYEQYF.

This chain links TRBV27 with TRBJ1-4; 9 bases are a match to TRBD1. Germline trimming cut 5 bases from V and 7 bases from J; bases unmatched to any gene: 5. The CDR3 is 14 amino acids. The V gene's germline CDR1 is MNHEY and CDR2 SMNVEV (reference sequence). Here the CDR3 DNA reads TGTGCCAGCAGTGTCACAGGGGGCAGTGAAAAACTGTTTTTT. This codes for CASSVTGGSEKLFF. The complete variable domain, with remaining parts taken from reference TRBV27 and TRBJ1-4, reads EAQVTQNPRYLITVTGKKLTVTCSQNMNHEYMSWYRQDPGLGLRQIYYSMNVEVTDKGDVPEGYKVSRKEKRNFPLILESPSPNQTSLYFCASSVTGGSEKLFFGSGTQLSVL.

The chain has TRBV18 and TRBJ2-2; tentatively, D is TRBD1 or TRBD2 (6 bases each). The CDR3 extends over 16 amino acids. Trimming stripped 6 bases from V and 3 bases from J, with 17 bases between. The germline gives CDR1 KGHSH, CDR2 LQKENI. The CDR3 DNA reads TGTGCCAGCTCCCAGGACGGGGGCTTTCACACCGGGGAGCTGTTTTTT. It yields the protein CASSQDGGFHTGELFF.

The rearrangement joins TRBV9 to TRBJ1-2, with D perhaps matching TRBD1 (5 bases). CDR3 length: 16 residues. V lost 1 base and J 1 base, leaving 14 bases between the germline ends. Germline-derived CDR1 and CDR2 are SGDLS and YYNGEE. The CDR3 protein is CASSVNQGQGNYGYTF. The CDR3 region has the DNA TGTGCCAGCAGCGTAAATCAGGGCCAGGGTAACTATGGCTACACCTTC.

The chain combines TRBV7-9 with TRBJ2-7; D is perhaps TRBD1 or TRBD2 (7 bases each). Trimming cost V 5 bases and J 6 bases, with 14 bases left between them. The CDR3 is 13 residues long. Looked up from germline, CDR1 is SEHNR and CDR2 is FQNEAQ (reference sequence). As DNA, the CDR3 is TGTGCCAGCAGCGAGGGGAGGGGGCTCGAGCAGTACTTC. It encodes CASSEGRGLEQYF.

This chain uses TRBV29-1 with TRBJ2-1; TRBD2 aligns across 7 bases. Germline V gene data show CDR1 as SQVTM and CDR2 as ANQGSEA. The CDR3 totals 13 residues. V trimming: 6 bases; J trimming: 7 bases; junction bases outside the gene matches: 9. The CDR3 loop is CSVYRPSGNEQFF. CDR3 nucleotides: TGCAGCGTCTATAGGCCTAGCGGTAATGAGCAGTTCTTC.

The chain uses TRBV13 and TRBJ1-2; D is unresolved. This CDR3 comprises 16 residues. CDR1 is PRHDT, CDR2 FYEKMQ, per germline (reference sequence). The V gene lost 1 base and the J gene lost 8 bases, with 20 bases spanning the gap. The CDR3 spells CASSLEVTEHPGGYTF. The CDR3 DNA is TGTGCCAGCAGCTTAGAGGTCACGGAACACCCCGGGGGCTACACCTTC.

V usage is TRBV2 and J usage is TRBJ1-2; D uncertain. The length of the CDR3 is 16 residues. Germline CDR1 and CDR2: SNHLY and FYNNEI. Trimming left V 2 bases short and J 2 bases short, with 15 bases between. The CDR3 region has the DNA TGTGCCAGCAGTGAATATGCTCTTACGGGGAACTATGGCTACACCTTC. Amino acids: CASSEYALTGNYGYTF.

This chain's CDR3 is CASSESGFNSQYF. The CDR3 DNA reads TGTGCCAGCAGTGAATCTGGATTTAATTCCCAGTACTTC. This sequence joins TRBV25-1 and TRBJ2-5; D gene ambiguous. Trimming took off 1 base at V and 9 bases at J, with 12 bases between the two ends. The CDR3 is 13 amino acids. Looked up from germline, CDR1 is MGHDK and CDR2 is SYGVNS.

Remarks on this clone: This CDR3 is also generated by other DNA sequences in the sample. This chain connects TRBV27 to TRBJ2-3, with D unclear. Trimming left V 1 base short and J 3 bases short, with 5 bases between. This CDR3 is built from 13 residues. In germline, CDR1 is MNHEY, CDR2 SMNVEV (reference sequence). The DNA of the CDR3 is TGTGCCAGCAGTTTATATCTGACAGATACGCAGTATTTT. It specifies CASSLYLTDTQYF.

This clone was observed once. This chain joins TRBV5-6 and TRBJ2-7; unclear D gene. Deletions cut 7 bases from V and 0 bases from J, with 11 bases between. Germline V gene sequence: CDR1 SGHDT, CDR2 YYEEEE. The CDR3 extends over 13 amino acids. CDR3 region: CASRAESSYEQYF. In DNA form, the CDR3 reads TGTGCCAGCCGCGCGGAAAGCTCCTACGAGCAGTACTTC.

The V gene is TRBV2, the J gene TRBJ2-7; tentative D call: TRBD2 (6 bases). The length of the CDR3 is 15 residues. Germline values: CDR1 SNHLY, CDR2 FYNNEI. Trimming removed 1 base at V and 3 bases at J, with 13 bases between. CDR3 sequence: CASSEGRGTHYEQYF. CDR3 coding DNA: TGTGCCAGCAGTGAAGGGAGGGGAACCCACTACGAGCAGTACTTC.

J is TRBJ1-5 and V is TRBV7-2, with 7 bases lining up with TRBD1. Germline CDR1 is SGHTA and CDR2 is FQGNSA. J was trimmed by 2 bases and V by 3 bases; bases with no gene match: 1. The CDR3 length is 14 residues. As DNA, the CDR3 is TGTGCCAGCAGCTTGGGGACAGGCAATCAGCCCCAGCATTTT. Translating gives CASSLGTGNQPQHF.

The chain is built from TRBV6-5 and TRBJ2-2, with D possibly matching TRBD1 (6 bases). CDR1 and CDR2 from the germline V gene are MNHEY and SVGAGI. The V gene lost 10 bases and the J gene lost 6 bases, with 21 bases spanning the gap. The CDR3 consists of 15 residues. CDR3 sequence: CATILRDTGSGELFF. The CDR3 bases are TGTGCCACCATACTACGGGACACCGGATCCGGGGAGCTGTTTTTT.

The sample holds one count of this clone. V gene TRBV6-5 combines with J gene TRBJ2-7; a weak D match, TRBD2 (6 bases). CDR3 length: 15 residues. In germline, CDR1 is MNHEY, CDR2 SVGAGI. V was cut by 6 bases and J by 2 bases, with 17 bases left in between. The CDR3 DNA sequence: TGTGCCAGCAGCGAATCGGGACTCACGGCCTACGAGCAGTACTTC. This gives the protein CASSESGLTAYEQYF.

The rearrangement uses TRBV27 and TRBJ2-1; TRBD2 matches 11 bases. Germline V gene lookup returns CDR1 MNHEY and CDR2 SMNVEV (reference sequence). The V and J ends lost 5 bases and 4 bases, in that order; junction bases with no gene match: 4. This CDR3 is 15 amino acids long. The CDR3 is CASSTGTSGYNEQFF. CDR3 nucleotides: TGTGCCAGCAGTACCGGGACTAGCGGTTACAATGAGCAGTTCTTC.

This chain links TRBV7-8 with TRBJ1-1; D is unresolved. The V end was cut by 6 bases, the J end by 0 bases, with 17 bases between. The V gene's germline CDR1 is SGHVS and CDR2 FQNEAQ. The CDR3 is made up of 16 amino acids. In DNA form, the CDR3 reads TGTGCCAGCAGTTCACCCCGGGCTGGTTTGAACACTGAAGCTTTCTTT. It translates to CASSSPRAGLNTEAFF.

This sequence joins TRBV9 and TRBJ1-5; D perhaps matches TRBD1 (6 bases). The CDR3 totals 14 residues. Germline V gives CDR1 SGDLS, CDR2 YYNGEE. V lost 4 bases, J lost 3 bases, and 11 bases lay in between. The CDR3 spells CASSLGQTNQPQHF. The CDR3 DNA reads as TGTGCCAGCAGCCTAGGACAGACCAATCAGCCCCAGCATTTT. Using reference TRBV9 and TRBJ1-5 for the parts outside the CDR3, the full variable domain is DSGVTQTPKHLITATGQRVTLRCSPRSGDLSVYWYQQSLDQGLQFLIQYYNGEERAKGNILERFSAQQFPDLHSELNLSSLELGDSALYFCASSLGQTNQPQHFGDGTRLSIL.

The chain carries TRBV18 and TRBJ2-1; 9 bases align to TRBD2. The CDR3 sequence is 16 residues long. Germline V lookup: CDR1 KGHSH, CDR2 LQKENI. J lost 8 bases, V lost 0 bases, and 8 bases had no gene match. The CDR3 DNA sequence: TGTGCCAGCTCACCACCGGGGACTAGCTTTGGGGATGAGCAGTTCTTC. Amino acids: CASSPPGTSFGDEQFF.

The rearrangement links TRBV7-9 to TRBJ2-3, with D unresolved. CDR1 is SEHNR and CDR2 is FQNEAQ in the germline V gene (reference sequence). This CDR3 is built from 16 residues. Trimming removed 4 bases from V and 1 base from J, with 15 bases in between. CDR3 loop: CASSSPYGRGTDTQYF. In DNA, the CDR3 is TGTGCCAGCAGCTCCCCCTATGGGCGAGGCACAGATACGCAGTATTTT.

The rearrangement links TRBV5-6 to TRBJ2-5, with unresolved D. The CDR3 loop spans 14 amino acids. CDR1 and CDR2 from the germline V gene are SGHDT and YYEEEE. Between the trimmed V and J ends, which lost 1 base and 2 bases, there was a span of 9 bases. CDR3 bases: TGTGCCAGCAGCTTGCTACAGTTACAAGAGACCCAGTACTTC. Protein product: CASSLLQLQETQYF.

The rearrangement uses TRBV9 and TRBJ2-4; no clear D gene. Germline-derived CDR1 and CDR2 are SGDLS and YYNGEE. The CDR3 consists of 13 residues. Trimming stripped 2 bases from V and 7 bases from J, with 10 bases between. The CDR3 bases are TGTGCCAGCAGCGTGCTTCCCGAGAACATTCAGTACTTC. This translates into CASSVLPENIQYF. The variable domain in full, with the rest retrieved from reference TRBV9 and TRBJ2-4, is DSGVTQTPKHLITATGQRVTLRCSPRSGDLSVYWYQQSLDQGLQFLIQYYNGEERAKGNILERFSAQQFPDLHSELNLSSLELGDSALYFCASSVLPENIQYFGAGTRLSVL.

CDR3 nucleotides: TGTGCCAGCAGTTACTCGAGGGTGGGGAACGAGCAGTACTTC. Its translation: CASSYSRVGNEQYF. The chain recombines TRBV6-5 with TRBJ2-7; the D gene is possibly TRBD2 (5 bases). CDR1 and CDR2 from the germline V gene are MNHEY and SVGAGI. V lost 0 bases to trimming and J lost 5 bases, with 11 bases between them. CDR3 length: 14 amino acids.

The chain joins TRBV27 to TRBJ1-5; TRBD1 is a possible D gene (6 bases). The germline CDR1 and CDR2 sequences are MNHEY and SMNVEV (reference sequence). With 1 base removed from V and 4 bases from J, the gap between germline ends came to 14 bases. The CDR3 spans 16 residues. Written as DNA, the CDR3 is TGTGCCAGCAGTTTATTTCCCGGACAGAAAAATCAGCCCCAGCATTTT. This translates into CASSLFPGQKNQPQHF.

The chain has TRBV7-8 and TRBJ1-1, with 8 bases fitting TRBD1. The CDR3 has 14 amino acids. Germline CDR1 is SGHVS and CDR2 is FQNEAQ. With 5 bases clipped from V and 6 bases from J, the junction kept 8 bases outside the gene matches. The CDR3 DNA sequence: TGTGCCAGCAGCCCGATACCAGGGGGCCCTGAAGCTTTCTTT. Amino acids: CASSPIPGGPEAFF.

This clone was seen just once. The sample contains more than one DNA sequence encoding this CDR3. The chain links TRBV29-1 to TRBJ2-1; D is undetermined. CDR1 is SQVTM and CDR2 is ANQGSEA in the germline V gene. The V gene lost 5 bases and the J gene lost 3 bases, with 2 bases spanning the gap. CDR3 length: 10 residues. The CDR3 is CSVSYNEQFF. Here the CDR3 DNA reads TGCAGCGTTAGCTACAATGAGCAGTTCTTC.